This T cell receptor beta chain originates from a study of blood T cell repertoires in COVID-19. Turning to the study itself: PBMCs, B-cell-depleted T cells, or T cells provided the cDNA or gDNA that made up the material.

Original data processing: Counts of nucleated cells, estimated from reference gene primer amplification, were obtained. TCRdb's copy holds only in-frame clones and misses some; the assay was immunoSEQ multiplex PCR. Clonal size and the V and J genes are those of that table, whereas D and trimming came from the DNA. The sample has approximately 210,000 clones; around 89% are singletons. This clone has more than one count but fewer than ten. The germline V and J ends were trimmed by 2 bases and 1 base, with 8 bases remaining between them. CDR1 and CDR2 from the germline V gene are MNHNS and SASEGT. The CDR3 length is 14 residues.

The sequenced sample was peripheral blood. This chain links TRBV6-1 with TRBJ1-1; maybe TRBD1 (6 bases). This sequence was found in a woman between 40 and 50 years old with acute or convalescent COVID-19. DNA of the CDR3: TGTGCCAGCAGTGAAACACAGGGGAACACTGAAGCTTTCTTT. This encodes CASSETQGNTEAFF.